This TCR beta chain was documented in a study of OX40 agonist ivuxolimab in advanced cancers. Turning to the study itself: Ivuxolimab, an antibody that agonizes OX40 (CD134), was administered to the patients.

Germline V CDR1 and CDR2: SGHRS, YFSETQ. The CDR3 runs 15 residues. V dropped 0 bases and J dropped 1 base, with 10 bases sitting between them. Sequencing was performed with immunoSEQ multiplex PCR; in TCRdb, only in-frame clones are kept and a portion is missing. The data show tens of thousands of clones, roughly 94% seen once. The table lists this clone with a count of one. The sample here was CD4+ or CD8+ T cells sorted from blood, taken in a trial of the OX40 agonist ivuxolimab. This sequence originates from an adult with an advanced solid tumor such as melanoma, head and neck, liver or kidney cancer. The rearrangement links TRBV5-1 to TRBJ1-1, with D tentatively TRBD1 (5 bases). The CDR3 region is CASSLASGTNTEAFF. Written as DNA, the CDR3 is TGCGCCAGCAGCTTGGCCTCAGGGACGAACACTGAAGCTTTCTTT. The full variable domain, with the rest looked up from reference TRBV5-1 and TRBJ1-1, is KAGVTQTPRYLIKTRGQQVTLSCSPISGHRSVSWYQQTPGQGLQFLFEYFSETQRNKGNFPGRFSGRQFSNSRSEMNVSTLELGDSALYLCASSLASGTNTEAFFGQGTRLTVV.